A single sample is the source of the 22 T cell receptor beta chains below, sequenced in a study of cytomegalovirus exposure and HLA in healthy donors (dated by TCRdb to 2017 to 2019). The library came from the immunoSEQ multiplex PCR assay. A mixture of 60 forward primers for TCR Vbeta segments and 13 reverse primers for TCR Jbeta segments was used in the multiplex PCR. TCRdb mirrors the immuneACCESS table, restricted to in-frame sequences. Some clones are absent from its copies; in checked studies, under half trace to an unresolved V gene, and the reason for the others is unknown. In this sample the table shows 150,000 to 250,000 clones, around three quarters of which occur a single time. Clones ranked in the top ten supply approximately 4% of the sample. The sequenced sample consisted of PBMCs. The source is a woman in her thirties in good health and CMV-seropositive.

The chain combines TRBV2 with TRBJ2-5; a weak D match, TRBD1 (6 bases). The CDR3 consists of 17 residues. CDR1 SNHLY and CDR2 FYNNEI come from the germline V gene. Between the trimmed V and J ends, which lost 5 bases and 0 bases, there was a span of 19 bases. CDR3 region: CASSLTGDTPNQETQYF. The CDR3 nucleotides read TGTGCCAGCAGTCTGACTGGGGACACCCCAAACCAAGAGACCCAGTACTTC.

V usage is TRBV7-2 and J usage is TRBJ2-2, with 7 nucleotides matching TRBD1. The CDR3 length is 15 residues. V gave up 7 bases and J gave up 3 bases; unmatched junction bases: 8. Germline V gene lookup returns CDR1 SGHTA and CDR2 FQGNSA. The CDR3 spells CASTTGARYTGELFF. Here the CDR3 DNA reads TGTGCCAGCACTACAGGGGCGCGTTACACCGGGGAGCTGTTTTTT.

This clone turned up a few times. V usage is TRBV5-5 and J usage is TRBJ1-1; D possibly corresponds to TRBD1 (5 bases). The CDR3 loop spans 16 amino acids. Trimming cost V 5 bases and J 0 bases, with 17 bases left between them. The V gene's germline CDR1 is SGHKS and CDR2 YYEKEE (reference sequence). In DNA form, the CDR3 reads TGTGCCAGCAGTTACGGGGGGTTGAGGATGAACACTGAAGCTTTCTTT. This encodes CASSYGGLRMNTEAFF.

The chain links TRBV7-2 to TRBJ2-1; TRBD2 matches 12 bases. V shed 5 bases and J 3 bases; nucleotides not matched to a gene: 2. The CDR3 extends over 15 amino acids. Per the germline V gene, CDR1 is SGHTA and CDR2 is FQGNSA. CDR3 nucleotide sequence: TGTGCCAGCAGCCCTAGCGGGGGGGACTACAATGAGCAGTTCTTC. Its protein product is CASSPSGGDYNEQFF.

The V and J genes are TRBV11-3 and TRBJ1-4, with unresolved D. Germline loops: CDR1 SGHNT, CDR2 YENEEA. V lost 4 bases, J lost 4 bases, and 13 bases lay in between. The CDR3 loop spans 15 amino acids. CDR3 nucleotide sequence: TGTGCCAGCAGCTCCTATGAGGGTGGTAATGAAAAACTGTTTTTT. Translated, it gives CASSSYEGGNEKLFF.

This clone came up a few times. CDR3 sequence (DNA): TGTGCCAGCAGCAAAGAGGACAGCGGACGGGGCTACACCTTC. This gives the protein CASSKEDSGRGYTF. The chain recombines TRBV21-1 with TRBJ1-2; the table's D call of TRBD1 was not tested on the DNA. TRBV21-1 is flagged as a pseudogene. CDR3 length: 14 amino acids.

This sequence joins TRBV7-7 and TRBJ1-5, with D perhaps TRBD1 (6 bases). V was clipped by 5 bases and J by 9 bases, with 11 bases between them. The germline CDR1 and CDR2 sequences are SSHAT and FNYEAQ (reference sequence). CDR3 length: 12 residues. The CDR3 region has the DNA TGTGCCAGCAGCCTCAGGGGTCCGCCCCAGCATTTT. This encodes CASSLRGPPQHF.

The chain links TRBV7-8 to TRBJ1-5, with D possibly being TRBD1 (6 bases). With 3 bases removed from V and 3 bases from J, the gap between germline ends came to 12 bases. There are 15 residues in the CDR3. The germline gives CDR1 SGHVS, CDR2 FQNEAQ. In DNA, the CDR3 is TGTGCCAGCAGCTTCCGGGACAATAACAATCAGCCCCAGCATTTT. Its protein product is CASSFRDNNNQPQHF.

This sequence joins TRBV11-2 and TRBJ2-7; the match to TRBD1 covers 7 bases. Germline assignment: CDR1 SGHAT and CDR2 FQNNGV. The CDR3 is made up of 15 amino acids. After removal of 1 base from V and 4 bases from J, the junction contained 7 bases not matched to a gene. The CDR3 bases are TGTGCCAGCAGCTTAGTTCCGAGACAGGGTTACGAGCAGTACTTC. Amino acids: CASSLVPRQGYEQYF.

The genes are TRBV29-1 and TRBJ2-5; D is possibly TRBD2 (5 bases). This CDR3 has 13 amino acids. V shed 7 bases and J shed 5 bases, with 17 bases lying between them. CDR1 is SQVTM, CDR2 ANQGSEA, per germline. The CDR3 spells CSGTGPWAETQYF. CDR3 nucleotide sequence: TGCAGCGGGACTGGCCCCTGGGCGGAGACCCAGTACTTC.

The gene calls are TRBV10-3 and TRBJ1-1; D unresolved. The germline V gene has CDR1 ENHRY and CDR2 SYGVKD. V was cut by 5 bases and J by 1 base, with 8 bases left in between. The CDR3 totals 13 residues. Here the CDR3 reads CAISRERNTEAFF. CDR3 DNA: TGTGCCATCAGTAGGGAGAGGAACACTGAAGCTTTCTTT.

This chain uses TRBV4-2 with TRBJ2-2; 7 bases are a match to TRBD2. CDR3 length: 14 amino acids. The ends lost 8 bases at V and 6 bases at J; junction bases unmatched: 9. Germline V gives CDR1 LGHNA, CDR2 YNFKEQ. The CDR3 nucleotides read TGTGCCAGCGGAAATCTAGCGGCCCCCGGGGAGCTGTTTTTT. Translating gives CASGNLAAPGELFF.

The rearrangement links TRBV5-6 to TRBJ1-5; no clear D gene. Germline V gene sequence: CDR1 SGHDT, CDR2 YYEEEE. With 4 bases removed from V and 7 bases from J, the gap between germline ends came to 9 bases. The CDR3 contains 12 residues. CDR3 residues: CASSRGGQPQHF. For the CDR3, the DNA is TGTGCCAGCAGCCGGGGAGGACAGCCCCAGCATTTT.

The chain joins TRBV9 to TRBJ1-3; D is unresolved. Germline V lookup: CDR1 SGDLS, CDR2 YYNGEE. This CDR3 region has 15 residues. The germline V and J ends were trimmed by 0 bases and 3 bases, with 10 bases remaining between them. The CDR3, as DNA: TGTGCCAGCAGCGTAGAGCCTTCCCTTGGAAACACCATATATTTT. It yields the protein CASSVEPSLGNTIYF.

This chain joins TRBV9 and TRBJ1-2; D may be TRBD1 (5 bases). Trimming removed 4 bases from V and 2 bases from J, with 15 bases in between. The CDR3 spans 15 residues. Germline loops: CDR1 SGDLS, CDR2 YYNGEE. The DNA of the CDR3 is TGTGCCAGCAGCCCACAGGCCCAAGTAAACTATGGCTACACCTTC. It yields the protein CASSPQAQVNYGYTF.

The V gene is TRBV5-1, the J gene TRBJ2-7; 8 bases match TRBD1. CDR3 length equals 17 residues. The germline V gene has CDR1 SGHRS and CDR2 YFSETQ. After removal of 1 base from V and 0 bases from J, the junction contained 9 bases not matched to a gene. CDR3 bases: TGCGCCAGCAGCTTGCCCAGACAGGGGCTGCTCTCCTACGAGCAGTACTTC. Its translation: CASSLPRQGLLSYEQYF.

This chain uses TRBV27 with TRBJ1-1, with D maybe TRBD1 (6 bases). The germline V and J ends were trimmed by 3 bases and 0 bases, with 11 bases remaining between them. CDR3 length: 15 amino acids. Germline CDR1 MNHEY, CDR2 SMNVEV (reference sequence). The CDR3 DNA sequence: TGTGCCAGCAGTTTGGGGGCACTTTTGAACACTGAAGCTTTCTTT. Its translation is CASSLGALLNTEAFF.

The J gene is TRBJ2-7, the V gene TRBV5-1; 7 nucleotides line up with TRBD2. V shed 4 bases and J 7 bases; nucleotides not matched to a gene: 8. From germline, CDR1 is SGHRS and CDR2 YFSETQ. The CDR3 consists of 13 residues. The CDR3 nucleotides read TGCGCCAGCAGCCCTAGGGGAGGGGCGGAGCAGTACTTC. The encoded protein is CASSPRGGAEQYF.

V gene TRBV7-7 combines with J gene TRBJ2-3, with D maybe TRBD1 (5 bases). V lost 1 base, J lost 3 bases, and 5 bases lay in between. This CDR3 has 13 residues. Germline CDR1 reads SSHAT; CDR2 reads FNYEAQ (reference sequence). The CDR3 loop is CASSLEGTDTQYF. The CDR3, as DNA: TGTGCCAGCAGCTTAGAGGGGACAGATACGCAGTATTTT.

The chain combines TRBV5-4 with TRBJ2-2, with a possible D match to TRBD2 (7 bases). The CDR3 consists of 17 residues. The V and J ends lost 0 bases and 2 bases respectively, with 14 bases between them. Looked up from germline, CDR1 is SGHNT and CDR2 is YYREEE (reference sequence). The CDR3 DNA sequence: TGTGCCAGCAGCTTGGAGGGGGGGGCCGGCAACACCGGGGAGCTGTTTTTT. This gives the protein CASSLEGGAGNTGELFF.

This chain links TRBV7-9 with TRBJ2-7; D is perhaps TRBD2 (5 bases). Germline V gene sequence: CDR1 SEHNR, CDR2 FQNEAQ (reference sequence). CDR3 length: 11 amino acids. V lost 11 bases, J lost 3 bases, and 11 bases lay in between. Here the CDR3 DNA reads TGTGCCGCGGGCGGTAACTACGAGCAGTACTTC. Its translation is CAAGGNYEQYF.

This chain uses TRBV15 with TRBJ1-1; a weak D match, TRBD1 (5 bases). CDR1 LNHNV and CDR2 YYDKDF come from the germline V gene (reference sequence). This CDR3 has 15 residues. Trimming shortened V by 3 bases and J by 3 bases, and 14 bases separated the two germline ends. CDR3 nucleotide sequence: TGTGCCACCAGCAGCCGGGACTCTCGGTACACTGAAGCTTTCTTT. Translation: CATSSRDSRYTEAFF.